The TCR beta chain described here comes from a study of blood T cells in healthy people across ages. Then a second PCR, running roughly 7 to 11 cycles, was carried out with a sample-barcoded 5' primer and a J-beta primer mix. Every single cDNA molecule received a tag from a template-switch adaptor with 12 random nucleotides. TCRdb used MiXCR to reprocess the 5' RACE reads, holding one entry per CDR3 protein. The sample has around 1,900,000 distinct CDR3 sequences, approximately 39% seen once; the top ten hold about 23%. This CDR3 is built from 15 residues. The V gene end was trimmed by 2 bases and the J gene end by 9 bases; junction bases not matched to a gene: 5. From germline, CDR1 is SEHNR and CDR2 FQNEAQ (reference sequence).

This clonotype originated in a human donor in good health. The rearrangement joins TRBV7-9 to TRBJ1-6; 9 nucleotides agree with TRBD1. Sequencing used blood. DNA for the CDR3: TGTGCCAGCAGCTTACCCGGGACAGGGAGTTCACCCCTCCACTTT. Protein: CASSLPGTGSSPLHF.